This T cell receptor (beta chain) was obtained from a study of OX40 agonist ivuxolimab in advanced cancers. Overall study results and limits: At doses 0.1 to 3.0 mg/kg, CD4+ and CD8+ clones expanded.

CDR1 and CDR2 (germline): MDHEN, SYDVKM. With 6 bases clipped from V and 4 bases from J, the junction kept 10 bases outside the gene matches. The CDR3 runs 16 residues. Clones were read by immunoSEQ multiplex PCR, and TCRdb kept only the in-frame ones, dropping some. The sample has 12,000 to 15,000 clones, around 79% seen once. Concerning this clone itself: Its specificity is unknown.

Source: CD4+ or CD8+ T cells sorted from blood, taken in a trial of the OX40 agonist ivuxolimab. This TCR was sampled from an adult with an advanced solid tumor such as melanoma, head and neck, liver or kidney cancer. The chain links TRBV28 to TRBJ2-1, with 9 nucleotides matching TRBD1. CDR3 coding DNA: TGTGCCAGCAGACTCCCCACAGGGGGCGAATACAATGAGCAGTTCTTC. Residues: CASRLPTGGEYNEQFF.